The clone carrying this T cell receptor (beta chain) was seen more than once but under ten times. The CDR3 spans 13 residues. V was cut by 7 bases and J by 4 bases, with 11 bases left in between. The germline CDR1 and CDR2 sequences are SNHLY and FYNNEI. Indicated time point: blood at routine non-recurrence follow-up after resection. No cell sorting; template was whole RNA from tumor, lung tissue or PBMC. Every cDNA TCR molecule received its own unique molecular identifier. TCRdb re-derived calls from the 5' RACE reads in MiXCR, one entry per CDR3 protein. The sample carries 95,000 to 130,000 distinct CDR3 sequences, 10% to 15% recorded once. This record comes from a study of spatial heterogeneity in lung cancer. Study background: At a median of about 26 months after resection, follow-up PBMC samples were sequenced when available.

This clonotype originated in a male donor with early-stage non-small cell lung cancer. V and J are TRBV2 and TRBJ1-5; weak D call: TRBD1 (6 bases). This material consisted of PBMCs, taken at follow-up. The CDR3 spells CASTYRENQPQHF. CDR3 DNA: TGTGCCAGCACCTACAGGGAAAATCAGCCCCAGCATTTT.